These 6 T cell receptor beta chains were all obtained from the same sample, sequenced in a study of blood T cell repertoires in COVID-19. Assay used: immunoSEQ multiplex PCR; TCRdb lists only in-frame clones, some missing. The sample records over 600,000 clones, about nine tenths being singletons. What was sequenced was peripheral blood. All receptors derive from a woman aged 18-29 years with acute or convalescent COVID-19.

V is TRBV21-1 and J is TRBJ2-3; no check of the table's D call, TRBD1, against the DNA was made. TRBV21-1 is a documented pseudogene. This CDR3 contains 19 residues. The chain's CDR3 is CASSKALLGQLEGTDTQYF. CDR3 sequence (DNA): TGTGCCAGCAGCAAAGCGCTTTTGGGACAGCTCGAGGGGACAGATACGCAGTATTTT.

The gene calls are TRBV6-5 and TRBJ1-4; D perhaps matches TRBD1 (5 bases). The CDR3 extends over 15 amino acids. Germline V lookup: CDR1 MNHEY, CDR2 SVGAGI. V gave up 5 bases and J gave up 4 bases, with 14 bases separating them. The CDR3 region is CASSTRDSGNEKLFF. The CDR3 DNA reads as TGTGCCAGCAGTACCAGGGACTCTGGTAATGAAAAACTGTTTTTT.

The V gene is TRBV15, the J gene TRBJ2-7, with 9 bases aligning to TRBD1. The junction had 6 bases not matched to a gene; V was cut back by 8 bases and J by 7 bases. Per the germline V gene, CDR1 is LNHNV and CDR2 is YYDKDF (reference sequence). The length of the CDR3 is 12 residues. In nucleotides, the CDR3 is TGTGCCACCTCGTACAGGGGGCGGGAGCAGTACTTC. Translation: CATSYRGREQYF.

Note on this clone: At one end, the junction sequence differs from germline, possibly due to a read error. The CDR3 DNA follows: TGTGCCAGTAGTTACCCAGGAGGGATTGAAGCTTTCTTT. It translates to CASSYPGGIEAFF. V and J are TRBV6-2 or TRBV6-3 and TRBJ1-1; D is unresolved. Germline V lookup: CDR1 MNHEY, CDR2 SVGEGT. The CDR3 sequence is 13 residues long.

The rearrangement joins TRBV12-5 to TRBJ1-2; D is uncertain. Looked up from germline, CDR1 is LGHNT and CDR2 is FRNRAP. Deletions cut 0 bases from V and 8 bases from J, with 4 bases between. This CDR3 spans 11 amino acids. The CDR3 is CASGLVGGYTF. DNA for the CDR3: TGTGCTAGTGGTTTGGTGGGCGGCTACACCTTC.

The CDR3 is CASGLVLGGTDTQYF. The CDR3 DNA is TGTGCTAGTGGTTTGGTACTAGGTGGAACAGATACGCAGTATTTT. The genes are TRBV12-5 and TRBJ2-3, with TRBD2 as a possible D gene (5 bases). The V and J ends lost 0 bases and 3 bases respectively, with 10 bases between them. This CDR3 has 15 amino acids. Germline V gene sequence: CDR1 LGHNT, CDR2 FRNRAP.